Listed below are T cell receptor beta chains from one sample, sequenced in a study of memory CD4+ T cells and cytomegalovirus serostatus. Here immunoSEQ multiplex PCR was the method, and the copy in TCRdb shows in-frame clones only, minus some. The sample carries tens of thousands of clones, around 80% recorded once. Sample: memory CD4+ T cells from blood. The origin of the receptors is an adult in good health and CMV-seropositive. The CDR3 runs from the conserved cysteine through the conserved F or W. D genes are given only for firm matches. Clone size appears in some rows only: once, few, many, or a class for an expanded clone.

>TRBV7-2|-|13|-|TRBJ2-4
TGTGCCAGCAGCCCGGCGGTCGGACAGAGTGGGAACTTC
CASSPAVGQSGNF
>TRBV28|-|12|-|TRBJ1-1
TGTGCCAGCAGTCTAGTTGACCTTGAAGCTTTCTTT
CASSLVDLEAFF
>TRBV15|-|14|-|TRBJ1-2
TGTGCCACCAGCAGAGATGGGCTTGTCTATGGCTACACCTTC
CATSRDGLVYGYTF
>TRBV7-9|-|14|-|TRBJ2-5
TGTGCCAGCAGCCCCTCGGGATTCCAAGAGACCCAGTACTTC
CASSPSGFQETQYF
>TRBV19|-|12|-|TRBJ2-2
TGTGCCAGTAGGACCGGCCCCGGGGAGCTGTTTTTT
CASRTGPGELFF
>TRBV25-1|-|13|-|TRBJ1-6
TGTGCCACCTCAAGAAATACTAATTCACCCCTCCACTTT
CATSRNTNSPLHF
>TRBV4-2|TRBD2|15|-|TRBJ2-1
TGTGCCAGCAGCCAAAATAGCGGGGGGAACAATGAGCAGTTCTTC
CASSQNSGGNNEQFF
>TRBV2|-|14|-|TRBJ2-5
TGTGCCAGCGTCCCGAGGTGGCTCCAGGAGACCCAGTACTTC
CASVPRWLQETQYF
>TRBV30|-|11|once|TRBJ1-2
TGTGCCTTCTCGGGCTTCTATGGCTACACCTTC
CAFSGFYGYTF
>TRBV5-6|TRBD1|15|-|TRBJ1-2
TGTGCCAGCAGCATCGCTAGACAGGGGGCTGGTGGCTACACCTTC
CASSIARQGAGGYTF
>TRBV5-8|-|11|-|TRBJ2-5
TGTGCCAGCAGCCCATTGGAGACCCAGTACTTC
CASSPLETQYF
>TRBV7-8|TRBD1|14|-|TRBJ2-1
TGTGCCAGCAGCCGACAGGGGTCGACACATGAGCAGTTCTTC
CASSRQGSTHEQFF
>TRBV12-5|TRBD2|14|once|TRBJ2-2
TGTGCTAGTGGTCCCGGGGGGGGCACCGGGGAGCTGTTTTTT
CASGPGGGTGELFF
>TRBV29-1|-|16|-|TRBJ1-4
TGCAGCGTTGAGTATAGGCCGCTAGCAACTAATGAAAAACTGTTTTTT
CSVEYRPLATNEKLFF
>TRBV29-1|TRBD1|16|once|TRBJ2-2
TGCAGCGTTTACGTTGGGACAGCGTCCAACACCGGGGAGCTGTTTTTT
CSVYVGTASNTGELFF
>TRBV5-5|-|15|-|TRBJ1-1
TGTGCCAGCAGCCTTACGATCAGGGAAATTTCTGAAGCTTTCTTT
CASSLTIREISEAFF
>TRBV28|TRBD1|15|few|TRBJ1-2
TGTGCCATGGGAGGACAGGGTACGTTGGGGTACGGCTACACCTTC
CAMGGQGTLGYGYTF
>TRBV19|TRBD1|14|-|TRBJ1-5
TGTGCCAGTAGTTCGACAGGGTTTATTCAGCCCCAGCATTTT
CASSSTGFIQPQHF
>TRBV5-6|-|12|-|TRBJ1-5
TGTGCCAGCAGCTTGGTGGACCAGCCCCAGCATTTT
CASSLVDQPQHF
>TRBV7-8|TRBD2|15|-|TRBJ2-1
TGTGCCAGCAGCTTAGGGGCTAGCGGGAACAATGAGCAGTTCTTC
CASSLGASGNNEQFF
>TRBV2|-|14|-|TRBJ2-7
TGTGCCAGCAACGGACTTGACTCCGATTACGAGCAGTACTTC
CASNGLDSDYEQYF
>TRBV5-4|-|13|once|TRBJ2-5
TGTGCCAGCAGCGGGGGCCCACAAGAGACCCAGTACTTC
CASSGGPQETQYF
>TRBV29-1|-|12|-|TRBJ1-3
TGCAGCGTGGTGATAACTGGAAACACCATATATTTT
CSVVITGNTIYF
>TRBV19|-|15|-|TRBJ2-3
TGTGCCAGTAGTTGGGGATCGCAGGGACGAGATACGCAGTATTTT
CASSWGSQGRDTQYF
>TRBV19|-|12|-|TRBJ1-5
TGTGCCAGTAGTCTTCTGGGTGGGCCCCAGCATTTT
CASSLLGGPQHF
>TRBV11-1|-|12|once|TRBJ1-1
TGTGCCAGCAGCAGCCCGTACACTGAAGCTTTCTTT
CASSSPYTEAFF
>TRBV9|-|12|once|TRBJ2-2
TGTGCCAGCAGCGTACTATGGGGAGAGCTGTTTTTT
CASSVLWGELFF
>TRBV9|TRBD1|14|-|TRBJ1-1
TGTGCCAGCAGCCAAATAACAGGGGCCACTGAAGCTTTCTTT
CASSQITGATEAFF
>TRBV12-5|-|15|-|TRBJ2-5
TGTGCTAGTGGTTCCGACAGGGAGGGCCAAGAGACCCAGTACTTC
CASGSDREGQETQYF
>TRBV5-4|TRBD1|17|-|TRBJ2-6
TGTGCCAGCAACGAAAATCCCACAGGGGCTGGGGCCAACGTCCTGACTTTC
CASNENPTGAGANVLTF
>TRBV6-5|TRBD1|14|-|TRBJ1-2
TGTGCCAGCAGACCGGGACAGGGAGGCTATGGCTACACCTTC
CASRPGQGGYGYTF
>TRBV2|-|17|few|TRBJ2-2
TGTGCCAGCAGTGAAGTTACCGGGGCAGTTCACACCGGGGAGCTGTTTTTT
CASSEVTGAVHTGELFF
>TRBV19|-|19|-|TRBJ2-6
TGTGCCAGTCTAAATAGCCCGGCAGGGGGGATCTCTGGGGCCAACGTCCTGACTTTC
CASLNSPAGGISGANVLTF
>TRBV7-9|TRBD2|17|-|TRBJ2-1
TGTGCCAGCAGCCCAAGGGTAGCGGGAGGGGACTGGCTTGAGCAGTTCTTC
CASSPRVAGGDWLEQFF
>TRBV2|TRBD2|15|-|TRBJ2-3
TGTGCCAGCAGGACTAGCGGGAGGGCCATAGATACGCAGTATTTT
CASRTSGRAIDTQYF
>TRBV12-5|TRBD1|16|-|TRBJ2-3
TGTGCTAGTGGTTTGGGGGCAGGGGGCAGAACAGATACGCAGTATTTT
CASGLGAGGRTDTQYF
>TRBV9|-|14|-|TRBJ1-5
TGTGCCAGCAGCGGGAGGGACGGCAATCAGCCCCAGCATTTT
CASSGRDGNQPQHF
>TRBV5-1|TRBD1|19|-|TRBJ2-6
TGCGCCAGCAGCTTGGGGACAGGGGGTTCTCTCTCTGGGGCCAACGTCCTGACTTTC
CASSLGTGGSLSGANVLTF
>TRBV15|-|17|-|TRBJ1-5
TGTGCCACCAGCAGAGTATTTAGGACAGTGCAGAATCAGCCCCAGCATTTT
CATSRVFRTVQNQPQHF
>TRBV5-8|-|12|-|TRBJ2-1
TGTGCCAGCAGCGGGGGTTCCACCGGGCGGTTCTTC
CASSGGSTGRFF
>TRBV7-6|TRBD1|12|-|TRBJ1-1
TGTGCCAGCAGCTCCACAGGGGGTGAAGCTTTCTTT
CASSSTGGEAFF
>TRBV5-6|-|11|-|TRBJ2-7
TGTGCCAGCAGCCGCTTAGAAGAGCAGTACTTC
CASSRLEEQYF